This T cell receptor beta chain was documented in a study of identical twins. General study results and limits: Researchers caution that invariant MAIT and iNKT cells could partly confound zero-insertion analyses.

This clonotype came up many times. What it binds is not known. TCRdb processed the 5' RACE reads anew with MiXCR; each CDR3 protein has one entry. The data hold about 330,000 distinct CDR3 sequences, with more than 9% observed a single time. Germline V gene data show CDR1 as MGHRA and CDR2 as YSYEKL. The V end lost 0 bases, the J end lost 2 bases, and 23 bases lay between the germline ends. This CDR3 contains 20 residues. These same records also appear under a second study, on yellow fever vaccine responses in identical twins.

The chain carries TRBV4-1 and TRBJ1-5; TRBD1 is a possible D gene (5 bases). This TCR was sampled from a woman younger than 30 in good health. Input material: CD8+ T cells sorted from blood. DNA of the CDR3: TGCGCCAGCAGCCAAGAAGTACTATTGAAGCAGGGATGTTGCAATCAGCCCCAGCATTTT. Its protein product is CASSQEVLLKQGCCNQPQHF.